This T cell receptor beta chain is from a study of cytomegalovirus exposure and HLA in healthy donors. The count of this clone is one. Its antigen remains unknown. Study-level results: It was shown in a later analysis that HLA-associated TCR beta chains were more clonally expanded than other, equally common chains. The authors listed 164 TCR beta chains as cytomegalovirus-associated.

V shed 3 bases, J shed 3 bases, and the junction held 8 bases outside the gene matches. Per germline, CDR1 MDHEN and CDR2 SYDVKM. CDR3 length: 17 amino acids. The PCR made use of 60 Vbeta and 13 Jbeta primers. The protocol was immunoSEQ multiplex PCR, while the TCRdb copy is restricted to in-frame clones and leaves out a portion. Of roughly 190,000 clones listed, about 81% were seen once; the top ten hold approximately 0.74%. What was sequenced was PBMCs. The chain couples TRBV28 to TRBJ2-3, with 11 bases fitting TRBD1. This receptor was taken from a young woman in good health and CMV-seronegative. CDR3 bases: TGTGCCAGCAGTTTCGGGTCCCGGGACAGGGGGACAGATACGCAGTATTTT. Translation: CASSFGSRDRGTDTQYF.